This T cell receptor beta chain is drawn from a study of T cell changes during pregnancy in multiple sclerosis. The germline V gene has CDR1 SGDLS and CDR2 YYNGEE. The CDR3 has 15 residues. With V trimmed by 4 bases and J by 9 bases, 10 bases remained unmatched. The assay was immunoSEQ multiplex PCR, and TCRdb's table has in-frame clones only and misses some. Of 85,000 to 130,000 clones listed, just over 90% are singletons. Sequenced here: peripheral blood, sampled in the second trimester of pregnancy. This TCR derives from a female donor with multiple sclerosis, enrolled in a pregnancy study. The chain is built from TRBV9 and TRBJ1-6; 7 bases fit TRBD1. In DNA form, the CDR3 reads TGTGCCAGCAGCCAGGAGGTGGACAGGTCTTCACCCCTCCACTTT. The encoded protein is CASSQEVDRSSPLHF.